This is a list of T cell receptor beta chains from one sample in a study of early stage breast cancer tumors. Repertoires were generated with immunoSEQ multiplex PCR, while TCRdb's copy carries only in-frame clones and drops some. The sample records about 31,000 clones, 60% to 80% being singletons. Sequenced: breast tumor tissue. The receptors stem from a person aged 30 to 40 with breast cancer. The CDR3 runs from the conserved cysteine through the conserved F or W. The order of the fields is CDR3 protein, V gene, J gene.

CASSFGSYEQYF	TRBV5-4	TRBJ2-7
CASSPTGEDSPLHF	TRBV18	TRBJ1-6
CASSDWGTGSPLHF	TRBV2	TRBJ1-6
CATGQGPEKLFF	TRBV18	TRBJ1-4
CASSITLNTGELFF	TRBV19	TRBJ2-2
CASSSGPGENQPQHF	TRBV6-6	TRBJ1-5
CASSELVAEETQYF	TRBV2	TRBJ2-5
CASSFDGTSGVNEQFF	TRBV5-1	TRBJ2-1
CASSVRDFSRGTQYF	TRBV27	TRBJ2-3
CASSRQGPNYGYTF	TRBV27	TRBJ1-2
CASRSRAGAEKDTQYF	TRBV12-2	TRBJ2-3
CASSVFAQYF	TRBV6-1	TRBJ2-7
CASSPGMSSYNEQFF	TRBV7-6	TRBJ2-1
CASSYSRGTSAGELFF	TRBV6-6	TRBJ2-2
CASSPSSRGETQYF	TRBV18	TRBJ2-5
CASSKKDTQETQYF	TRBV25-1	TRBJ2-5
CASSKHLGLAGPYDSYEQYF	TRBV19	TRBJ2-7
CASSNRDLNTGELFF	TRBV7-8	TRBJ2-2
CASSPRSQANSPLHF	TRBV18	TRBJ1-6
CASSLKLAGDYEQYF	TRBV5-1	TRBJ2-7
CAWIRDRATDEQFF	TRBV30	TRBJ2-1
CASSYTGLNYGYTF	TRBV6-5	TRBJ1-2
CASSQGSAGTPEAFF	TRBV11-2	TRBJ1-1
CASSVGKGFEGYTF	TRBV9	TRBJ1-2
CASSVAGGYGYTF	TRBV9	TRBJ1-2
CASSEWSNQETQYF	TRBV2	TRBJ2-5
CASTEVGAGGNTIYF	TRBV6-6	TRBJ1-3